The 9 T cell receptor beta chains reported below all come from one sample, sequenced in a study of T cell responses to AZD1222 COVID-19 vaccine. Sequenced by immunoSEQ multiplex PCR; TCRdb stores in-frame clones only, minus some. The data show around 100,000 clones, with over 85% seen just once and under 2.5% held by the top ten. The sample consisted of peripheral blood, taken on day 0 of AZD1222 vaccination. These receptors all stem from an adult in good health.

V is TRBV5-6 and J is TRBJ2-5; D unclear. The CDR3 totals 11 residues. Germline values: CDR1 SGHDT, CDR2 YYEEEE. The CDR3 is CDNSGEETQYF. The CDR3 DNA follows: TGTGACAATTCAGGAGAAGAGACCCAGTACTTC.

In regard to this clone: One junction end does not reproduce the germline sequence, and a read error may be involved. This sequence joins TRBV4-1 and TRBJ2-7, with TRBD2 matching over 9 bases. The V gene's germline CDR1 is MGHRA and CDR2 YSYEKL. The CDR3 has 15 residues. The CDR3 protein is CASRQGAGGSYEQYF. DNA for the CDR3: TGCGCCAGCAGACAAGGGGCGGGGGGGTCCTACGAGCAGTACTTC.

The CDR3 loop reads CASSPEGSTDTQYF. In DNA form, the CDR3 reads TGTGCCAGCTCCCCCGAGGGATCCACAGATACGCAGTATTTT. The chain is built from TRBV6-4 and TRBJ2-3; possibly TRBD2 for D (5 bases). The CDR3 totals 14 residues. The germline CDR1 and CDR2 sequences are MRHNA and SNTAGT. V gave up 8 bases and J gave up 2 bases, with 14 bases separating them.

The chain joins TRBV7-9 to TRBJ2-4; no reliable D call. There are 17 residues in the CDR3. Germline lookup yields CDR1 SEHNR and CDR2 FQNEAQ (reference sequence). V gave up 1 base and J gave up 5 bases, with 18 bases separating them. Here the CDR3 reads CASSLVGVGGPQNIQYF. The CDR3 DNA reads TGTGCCAGCAGCTTAGTAGGAGTTGGCGGACCGCAAAACATTCAGTACTTC. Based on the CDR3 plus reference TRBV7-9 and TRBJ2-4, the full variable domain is DTGVSQNPRHKITKRGQNVTFRCDPISEHNRLYWYRQTLGQGPEFLTYFQNEAQLEKSRLLSDRFSAERPKGSFSTLEIQRTEQGDSAMYLCASSLVGVGGPQNIQYFGAGTRLSVL.

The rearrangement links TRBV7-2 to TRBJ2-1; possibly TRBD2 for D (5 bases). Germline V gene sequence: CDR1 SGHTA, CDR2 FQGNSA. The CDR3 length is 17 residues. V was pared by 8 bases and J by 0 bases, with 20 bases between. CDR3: CASSLGLFLSSYNEQFF. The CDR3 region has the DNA TGTGCCAGCTCCCTCGGACTTTTTCTGAGCTCCTACAATGAGCAGTTCTTC.

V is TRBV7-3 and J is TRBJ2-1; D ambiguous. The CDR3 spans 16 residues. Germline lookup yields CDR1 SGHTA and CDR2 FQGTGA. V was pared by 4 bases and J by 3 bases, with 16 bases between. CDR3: CASSSQPTLNYNEQFF. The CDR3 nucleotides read TGTGCCAGCAGCTCTCAACCCACCCTTAACTACAATGAGCAGTTCTTC.

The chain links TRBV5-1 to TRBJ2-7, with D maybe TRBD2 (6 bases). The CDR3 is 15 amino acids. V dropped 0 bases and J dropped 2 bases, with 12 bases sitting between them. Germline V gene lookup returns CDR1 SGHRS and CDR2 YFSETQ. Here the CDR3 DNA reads TGCGCCAGCAGCTTGGACGGGGGAACAGCCTACGAGCAGTACTTC. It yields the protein CASSLDGGTAYEQYF.

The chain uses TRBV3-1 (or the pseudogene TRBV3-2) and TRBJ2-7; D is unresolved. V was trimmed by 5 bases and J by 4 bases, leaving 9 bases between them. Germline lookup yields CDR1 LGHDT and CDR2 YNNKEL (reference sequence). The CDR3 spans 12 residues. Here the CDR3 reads CASSSGPYEQYF. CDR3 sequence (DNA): TGTGCCAGCAGCTCCGGACCTTACGAGCAGTACTTC.

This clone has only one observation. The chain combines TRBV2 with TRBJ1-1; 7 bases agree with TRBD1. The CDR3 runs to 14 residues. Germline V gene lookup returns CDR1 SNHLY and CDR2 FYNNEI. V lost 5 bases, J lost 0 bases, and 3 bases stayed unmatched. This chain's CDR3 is CASSRDRLNTEAFF. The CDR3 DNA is TGTGCCAGCAGTCGGGACAGATTGAACACTGAAGCTTTCTTT.